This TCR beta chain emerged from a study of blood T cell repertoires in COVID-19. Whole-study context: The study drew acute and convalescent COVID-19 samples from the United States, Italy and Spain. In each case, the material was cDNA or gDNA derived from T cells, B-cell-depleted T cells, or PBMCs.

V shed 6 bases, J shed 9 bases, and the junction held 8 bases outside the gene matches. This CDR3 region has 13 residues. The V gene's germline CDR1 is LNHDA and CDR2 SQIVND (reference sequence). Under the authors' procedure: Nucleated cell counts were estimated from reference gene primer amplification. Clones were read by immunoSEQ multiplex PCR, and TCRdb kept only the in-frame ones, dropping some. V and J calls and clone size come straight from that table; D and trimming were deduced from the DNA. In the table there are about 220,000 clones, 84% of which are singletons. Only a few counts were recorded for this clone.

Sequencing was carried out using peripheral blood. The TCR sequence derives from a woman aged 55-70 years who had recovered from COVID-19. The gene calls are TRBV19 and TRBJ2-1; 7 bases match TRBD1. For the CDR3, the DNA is TGTGCCAGTAGGCAAGACAGGGTGGCTGAGCAGTTCTTC. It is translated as CASRQDRVAEQFF.